This T cell receptor (beta chain) derives from a study of blood T cell repertoires in COVID-19. Study overall: Samples came from the United States, Italy and Spain, spanning acute and convalescent COVID-19. T cells, B-cell-depleted T cells, or PBMCs supplied cDNA or gDNA.

Original methodology: For nucleated cells, counts were estimated from reference gene primer amplification. The method was immunoSEQ multiplex PCR; TCRdb's version includes in-frame clones alone and lacks a portion of them. The DNA gave D and trimming, while V, J and clone size come from that table. Of 52,000 or so clones detected, 80% to 90% appear once; the ten largest clones hold approximately 27%. Sequencing input: peripheral blood. This clonotype originated in a human donor in a cohort sampled during active COVID-19.

Written as DNA, the CDR3 is TGTGCCAGCAGACCCCCCCAGGGTAAAGAGACCCAGTACTTC. Translating gives CASRPPQGKETQYF. The V gene is TRBV6-6, the J gene TRBJ2-5; tentative D call: TRBD1 (5 bases). CDR3 length: 14 residues. Germline V gives CDR1 MNHNY, CDR2 SVGAGI (reference sequence). The ends were cut back, 6 bases at V and 3 bases at J, with 14 bases in the middle.